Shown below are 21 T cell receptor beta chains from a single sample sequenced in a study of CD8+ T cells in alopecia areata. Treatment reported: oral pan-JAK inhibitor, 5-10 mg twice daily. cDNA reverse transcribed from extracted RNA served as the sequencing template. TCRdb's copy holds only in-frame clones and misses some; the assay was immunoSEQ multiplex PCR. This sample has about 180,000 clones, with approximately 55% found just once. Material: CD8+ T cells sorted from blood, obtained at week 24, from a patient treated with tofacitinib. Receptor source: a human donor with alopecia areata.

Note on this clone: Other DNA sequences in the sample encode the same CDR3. CDR3 nucleotide sequence: TGTGCCAGCAGTTTATCAGGGGGGACTGAAGCTTTCTTT. Translating it yields CASSLSGGTEAFF. The V and J genes are TRBV27 and TRBJ1-1, with D maybe TRBD1 (6 bases). Trimming took 0 bases from V and 5 from J, leaving 7 bases between them. Germline CDR1 and CDR2: MNHEY and SMNVEV (reference sequence). The CDR3 consists of 13 residues.

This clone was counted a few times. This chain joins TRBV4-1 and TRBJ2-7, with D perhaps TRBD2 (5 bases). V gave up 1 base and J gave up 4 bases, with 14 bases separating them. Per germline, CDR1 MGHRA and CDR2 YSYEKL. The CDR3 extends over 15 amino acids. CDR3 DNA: TGCGCCAGCAGCCAAGGGTTACGGGGAATTTACGAGCAGTACTTC. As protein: CASSQGLRGIYEQYF.

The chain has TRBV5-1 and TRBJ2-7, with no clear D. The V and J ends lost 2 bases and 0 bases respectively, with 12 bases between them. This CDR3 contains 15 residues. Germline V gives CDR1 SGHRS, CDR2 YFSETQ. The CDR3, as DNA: TGCGCCAGCAGCTTTGACCTCGACGACTCCTACGAGCAGTACTTC. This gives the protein CASSFDLDDSYEQYF. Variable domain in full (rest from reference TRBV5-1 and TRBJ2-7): KAGVTQTPRYLIKTRGQQVTLSCSPISGHRSVSWYQQTPGQGLQFLFEYFSETQRNKGNFPGRFSGRQFSNSRSEMNVSTLELGDSALYLCASSFDLDDSYEQYFGPGTRLTVT.

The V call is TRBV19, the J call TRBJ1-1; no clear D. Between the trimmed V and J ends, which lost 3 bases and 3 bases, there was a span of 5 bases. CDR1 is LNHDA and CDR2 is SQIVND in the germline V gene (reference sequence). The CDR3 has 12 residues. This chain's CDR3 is CASSMWDTEAFF. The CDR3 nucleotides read TGTGCCAGTAGTATGTGGGACACTGAAGCTTTCTTT.

The CDR3 DNA reads as TGTGCCAGCAGTAACACCGGGACAGGGAGGGGAGAGACCCAGTACTTC. Translated, it gives CASSNTGTGRGETQYF. The chain uses TRBV25-1 and TRBJ2-5; 9 bases line up with TRBD1. The CDR3 spans 16 residues. In germline, CDR1 is MGHDK, CDR2 SYGVNS. V shed 5 bases, J shed 4 bases, and the junction held 11 bases outside the gene matches. Full variable domain (missing parts from reference TRBV25-1 and TRBJ2-5): EADIYQTPRYLVIGTGKKITLECSQTMGHDKMYWYQQDPGMELHLIHYSYGVNSTEKGDLSSESTVSRIRTEHFPLTLESARPSHTSQYLCASSNTGTGRGETQYFGPGTRLLVL.

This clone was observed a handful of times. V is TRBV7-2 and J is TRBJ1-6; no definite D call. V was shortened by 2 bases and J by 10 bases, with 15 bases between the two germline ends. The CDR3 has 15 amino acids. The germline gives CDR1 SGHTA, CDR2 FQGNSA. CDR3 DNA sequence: TGTGCCAGCAGCTTAAAGGTGGGGAGTGGATCACCCCTCCACTTT. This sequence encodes CASSLKVGSGSPLHF.

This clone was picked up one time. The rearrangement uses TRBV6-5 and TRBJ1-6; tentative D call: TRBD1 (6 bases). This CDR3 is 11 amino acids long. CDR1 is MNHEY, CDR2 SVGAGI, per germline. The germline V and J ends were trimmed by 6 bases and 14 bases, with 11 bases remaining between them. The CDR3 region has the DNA TGTGCCAGCAGCCCGGGACATACCCTCCACTTT. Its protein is CASSPGHTLHF.

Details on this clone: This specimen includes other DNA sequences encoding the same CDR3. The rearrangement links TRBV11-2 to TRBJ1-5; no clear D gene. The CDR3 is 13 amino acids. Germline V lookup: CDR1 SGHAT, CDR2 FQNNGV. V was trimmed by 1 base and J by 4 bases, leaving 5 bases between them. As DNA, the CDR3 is TGTGCCAGCAGCTTAGGCAGGAATCAGCCCCAGCATTTT. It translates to CASSLGRNQPQHF.

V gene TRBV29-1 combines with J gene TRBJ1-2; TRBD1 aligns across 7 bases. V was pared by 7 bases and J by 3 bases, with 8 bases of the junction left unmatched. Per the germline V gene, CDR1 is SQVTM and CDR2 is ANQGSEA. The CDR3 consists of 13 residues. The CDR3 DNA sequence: TGCAGCGCCCAGGGGGGGACAGACTATGGCTACACCTTC. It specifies CSAQGGTDYGYTF.

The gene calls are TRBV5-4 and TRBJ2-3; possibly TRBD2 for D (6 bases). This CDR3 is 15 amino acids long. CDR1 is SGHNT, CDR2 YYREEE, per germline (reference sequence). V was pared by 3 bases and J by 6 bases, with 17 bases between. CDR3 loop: CASSSGTRGGDTQYF. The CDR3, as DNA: TGTGCCAGCAGCTCGGGGACCCGTGGGGGGGATACGCAGTATTTT.

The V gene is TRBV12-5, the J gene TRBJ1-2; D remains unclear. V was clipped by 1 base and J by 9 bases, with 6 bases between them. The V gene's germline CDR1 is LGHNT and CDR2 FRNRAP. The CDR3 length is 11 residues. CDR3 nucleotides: TGTGCTAGTGGTTTGGGATCGAGCTACACCTTC. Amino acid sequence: CASGLGSSYTF.

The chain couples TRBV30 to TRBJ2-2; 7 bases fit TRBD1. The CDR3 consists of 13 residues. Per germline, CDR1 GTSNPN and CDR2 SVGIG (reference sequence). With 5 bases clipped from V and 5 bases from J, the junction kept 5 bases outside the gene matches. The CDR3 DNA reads TGTGCCTGGCACCCGACAGGGACCGGGGAGCTGTTTTTT. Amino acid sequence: CAWHPTGTGELFF.

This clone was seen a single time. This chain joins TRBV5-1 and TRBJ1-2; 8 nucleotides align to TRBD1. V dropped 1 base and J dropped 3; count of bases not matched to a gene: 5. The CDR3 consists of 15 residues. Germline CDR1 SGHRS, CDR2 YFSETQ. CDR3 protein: CASSLSGGADYGYTF. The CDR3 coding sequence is TGCGCCAGCAGCTTGTCAGGGGGCGCTGACTATGGCTACACCTTC. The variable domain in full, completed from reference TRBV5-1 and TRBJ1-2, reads KAGVTQTPRYLIKTRGQQVTLSCSPISGHRSVSWYQQTPGQGLQFLFEYFSETQRNKGNFPGRFSGRQFSNSRSEMNVSTLELGDSALYLCASSLSGGADYGYTFGSGTRLTVV.

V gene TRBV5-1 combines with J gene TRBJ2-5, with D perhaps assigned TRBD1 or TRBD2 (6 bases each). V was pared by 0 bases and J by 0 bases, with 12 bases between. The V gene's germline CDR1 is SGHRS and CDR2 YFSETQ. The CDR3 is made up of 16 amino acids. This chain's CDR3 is CASSLAGDNNQETQYF. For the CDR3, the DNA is TGCGCCAGCAGCTTGGCGGGGGACAACAACCAAGAGACCCAGTACTTC.

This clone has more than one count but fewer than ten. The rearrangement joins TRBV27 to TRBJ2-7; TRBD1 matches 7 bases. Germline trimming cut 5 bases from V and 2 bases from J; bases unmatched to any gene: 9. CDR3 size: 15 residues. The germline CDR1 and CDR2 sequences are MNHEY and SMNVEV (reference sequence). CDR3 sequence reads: CASSVRQGSPYEQYF. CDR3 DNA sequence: TGTGCCAGCAGTGTTCGACAGGGATCGCCCTACGAGCAGTACTTC.

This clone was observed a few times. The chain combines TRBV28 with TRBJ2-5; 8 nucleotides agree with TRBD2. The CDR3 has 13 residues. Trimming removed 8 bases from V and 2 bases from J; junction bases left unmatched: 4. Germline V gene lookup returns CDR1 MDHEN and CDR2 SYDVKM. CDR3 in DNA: TGTGCCAGCGGCCGGGGGGGGCAAGAGACCCAGTACTTC. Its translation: CASGRGGQETQYF. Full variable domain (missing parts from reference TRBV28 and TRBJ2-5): DVKVTQSSRYLVKRTGEKVFLECVQDMDHENMFWYRQDPGLGLRLIYFSYDVKMKEKGDIPEGYSVSREKKERFSLILESASTNQTSMYLCASGRGGQETQYFGPGTRLLVL.

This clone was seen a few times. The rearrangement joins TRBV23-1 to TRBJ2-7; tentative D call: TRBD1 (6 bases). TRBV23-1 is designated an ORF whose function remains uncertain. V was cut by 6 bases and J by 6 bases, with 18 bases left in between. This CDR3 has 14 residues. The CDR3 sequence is CASRQGPRTAEQYF. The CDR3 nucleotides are TGCGCCAGCAGGCAGGGGCCTCGAACCGCCGAGCAGTACTTC.

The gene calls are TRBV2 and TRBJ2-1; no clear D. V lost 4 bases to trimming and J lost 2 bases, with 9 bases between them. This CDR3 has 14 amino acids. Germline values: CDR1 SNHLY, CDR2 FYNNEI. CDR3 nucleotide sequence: TGTGCCAGCAGTGCCCCTATAGCCTACAATGAGCAGTTCTTC. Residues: CASSAPIAYNEQFF.

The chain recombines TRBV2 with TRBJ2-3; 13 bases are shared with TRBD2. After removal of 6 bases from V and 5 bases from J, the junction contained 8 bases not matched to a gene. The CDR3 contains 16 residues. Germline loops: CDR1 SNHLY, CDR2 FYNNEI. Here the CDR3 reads CASSAGTSGAKDTQYF. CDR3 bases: TGTGCCAGCAGCGCCGGGACTAGCGGGGCTAAAGATACGCAGTATTTT.

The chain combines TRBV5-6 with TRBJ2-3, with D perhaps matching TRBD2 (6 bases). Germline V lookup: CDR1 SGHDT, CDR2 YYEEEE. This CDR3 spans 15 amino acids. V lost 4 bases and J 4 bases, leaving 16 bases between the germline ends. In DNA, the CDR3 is TGTGCCAGCAGCCCCTTTGGGGGGTCCCCAGATACGCAGTATTTT. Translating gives CASSPFGGSPDTQYF.

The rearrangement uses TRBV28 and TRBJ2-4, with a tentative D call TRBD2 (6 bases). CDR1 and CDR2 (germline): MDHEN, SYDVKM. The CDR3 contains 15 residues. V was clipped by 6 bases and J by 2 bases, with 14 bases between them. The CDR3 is CASSSVLAPKNIQYF. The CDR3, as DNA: TGTGCCAGCAGCTCCGTACTAGCTCCCAAAAACATTCAGTACTTC.